This T cell receptor (beta chain) was captured by sequencing in a study of beta chain features in type 1 diabetes. Study-level information: Over all samples combined, some 110 million sorted cells were examined.

CDR1 SGHRS and CDR2 YFSETQ come from the germline V gene. Trimming took off 1 base at V and 0 bases at J, with 11 bases between the two ends. The length of the CDR3 is 16 residues. Reverse transcription of all isolated RNA meant that expressed TCRB transcripts were sequenced. Generated by immunoSEQ multiplex PCR, the TCRdb table keeps only in-frame clones and is missing some. Here the sample spans 160,000 or so clones, roughly 11% being singletons. The study's findings and limits: Fewer junction insertions and more nucleotide deletions appeared in type 1 diabetes patients. Significant though moderate, a shortening of TCRB CDR3s appeared in all four CD4+ subsets of Type 1 diabetes patients.

This clone showed up just a few times. The antigen is undetermined. Sampling consisted of one heparinised blood draw per donor, averaging around 110 mL. The V gene is TRBV5-1, the J gene TRBJ1-3; the D is unclear. The clonotype was recovered from a man younger than 30 in good health. The sequencing sample was made of central memory CD4+ T cells from blood. The CDR3 sequence is CASSLSGGDSGNTIYF. CDR3 sequence (DNA): TGCGCCAGCAGCTTGTCAGGTGGCGACTCTGGAAACACCATATATTTT.